The sequence of this TCR beta chain was determined in a study of CXCR3-negative and CXCR3-positive naive CD8 T cells. Study as a whole: About 135 million TRB reads in total, about 1.5 +/- 0.3 million per library.

Germline-derived CDR1 and CDR2 are LNHDA and SQIVND (reference sequence). The length of the CDR3 is 12 residues. The TRB libraries of cDNA were built by UMI-labeled 5' RACE. TCRdb reprocessed the 5' RACE reads, keeping one entry per CDR3 protein, no DNA. The listing contains about 130,000 distinct CDR3 sequences. With respect to this clonotype: Antigen unknown.

The study's findings and limits: Both of the naive subsets showed about the same high diversity, but memory CD8+ cells had much less. The authors found comparable surface CD5 between naive subsets and inferred TCR strength from TRB CDR3 properties.

The TCR sequence derives from a human donor in good health. Some clones in this sample may be carry-over from other donors' samples. The sequenced sample consisted of naive CXCR3- CD8+ T cells from blood. Sample subset: CD45RO-CCR7+CD27+CD95- naive CD8+ T cells lacking CXCR3 (TNR3-). The chain uses TRBV19 and TRBJ1-2; as DNA is missing, the TRBD1 call by TCRdb cannot be tested. CDR3 sequence: CASSMPGGGYTF.